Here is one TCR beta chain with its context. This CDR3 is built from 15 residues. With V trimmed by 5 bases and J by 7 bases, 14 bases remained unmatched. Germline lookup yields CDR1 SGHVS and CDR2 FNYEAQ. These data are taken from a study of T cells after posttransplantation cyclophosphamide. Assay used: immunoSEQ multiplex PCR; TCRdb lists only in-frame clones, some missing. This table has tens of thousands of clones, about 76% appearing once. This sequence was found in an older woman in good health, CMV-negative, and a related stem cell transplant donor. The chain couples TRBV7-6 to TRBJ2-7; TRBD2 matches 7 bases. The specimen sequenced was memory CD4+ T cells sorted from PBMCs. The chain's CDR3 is CASSPTWAGAREQYF. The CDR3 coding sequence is TGTGCCAGCAGCCCCACCTGGGCGGGAGCACGGGAGCAGTACTTC. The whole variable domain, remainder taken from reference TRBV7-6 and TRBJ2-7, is GAGVSQSPRYKVTKRGQDVALRCDPISGHVSLYWYRQALGQGPEFLTYFNYEAQQDKSGLPNDRFSAERPEGSISTLTIQRTEQRDSAMYRCASSPTWAGAREQYFGPGTRLTVT.